The clone carrying this TCR beta chain was counted a few times. Its antigen is unknown. Gene names refer to mouse genes. The read stops 4 residues short of the end of the CDR3; the missing end is completed from the germline J gene. This specimen belongs to a study of CD8+ T cells in alopecia areata. Across the study: Each recipient was a roughly 7-11-week-old female C3H/HeJ mouse given skin from a 6-12-month-old C3H/HeJ donor with spontaneous alopecia.

Study-wide results and caveats: Scalp repertoires also include resident alphabeta T cells from normal skin. Researchers reported that TCR sharing among patients proved less clear than in mice, possibly HLA-linked.

Investigators isolated RNA and reverse transcribed it into cDNA to act as the sequencing template. TCRdb's copy holds only in-frame clones and misses some; the assay was immunoSEQ multiplex PCR. Captured here are approximately 300,000 clones, none seen once; the top ten comprise about 1.2%. CDR1 is NSQYPW and CDR2 is LRSPGD in the germline V gene (reference sequence). After removal of 0 bases from V and 1 base from J, the junction contained 4 bases not matched to a gene. This CDR3 is built from 16 residues. Sorting of pooled cutaneous lymph node cells used CD4, CD8alpha, NKG2D, NKG2ACE and other markers.

This receptor was identified in a C3H/HeJ mouse with alopecia areata. The mouse line has the MHC haplotype H2-k. The sequencing input was CD4+ T cells sorted from a lymph node. V gene TRBV1 combines with J gene TRBJ2-5, with 7 nucleotides matching TRBD2. The CDR3 bases that were read are TGCACCTGCAGTGCAGATCCCTGGGGGTACCAAGAC. This translates into CTCSADPWGYQD. From start to end, the CDR3 is CTCSADPWGYQDTQYF.